This entry lists 12 T cell receptor beta chains sequenced from one sample in a study of blood T cells in healthy people across ages. A second about 6 to 11 cycle PCR used barcoded and J-beta primers. Using its own MiXCR run on the 5' RACE reads, TCRdb lists one record per CDR3 protein. The table records about 560,000 distinct CDR3 sequences, about 27% of them present only once. Separately, the same data were catalogued under a study of T cells of mothers and their children.

The sample comprised blood. These receptors all come from a boy between 2 and 15 years old in good health.

The CDR3, as DNA: TGCAGCGTCACCGGGACAGGCCTTCGGGAAAAACTGTTTTTT. Amino acid sequence: CSVTGTGLREKLFF. The chain carries TRBV29-1 and TRBJ1-4; the match to TRBD1 covers 8 bases. Germline V lookup: CDR1 SQVTM, CDR2 ANQGSEA. The CDR3 consists of 14 residues. V gave up 6 bases and J gave up 8 bases; unmatched junction bases: 11. The whole variable domain, filled in from reference TRBV29-1 and TRBJ1-4, reads SAVISQKPSRDICQRGTSLTIQCQVDSQVTMMFWYRQQPGQSLTLIATANQGSEATYESGFVIDKFPISRPNLTFSTLTVSNMSPEDSSIYLCSVTGTGLREKLFFGSGTQLSVL.

The rearrangement joins TRBV27 to TRBJ2-3; 8 bases are a match to TRBD1. Germline values: CDR1 MNHEY, CDR2 SMNVEV (reference sequence). The CDR3 loop spans 16 amino acids. After removal of 5 bases from V and 1 base from J, the junction contained 8 bases not matched to a gene. CDR3 coding DNA: TGTGCCAGCAGTCGACAGGGGAACGGGGGCACAGATACGCAGTATTTT. This encodes CASSRQGNGGTDTQYF.

The V call is TRBV15, the J call TRBJ1-4; 10 bases match TRBD1. There are 15 residues in the CDR3. V dropped 2 bases and J dropped 6; count of bases not matched to a gene: 3. Germline V gene sequence: CDR1 LNHNV, CDR2 YYDKDF (reference sequence). As DNA, the CDR3 is TGTGCCACCAGCAGACCGGACAGGGGGTATGAAAAACTGTTTTTT. Its protein is CATSRPDRGYEKLFF. The whole variable domain, remainder taken from reference TRBV15 and TRBJ1-4, is DAMVIQNPRYQVTQFGKPVTLSCSQTLNHNVMYWYQQKSSQAPKLLFHYYDKDFNNEADTPDNFQSRRPNTSFCFLDIRSPGLGDTAMYLCATSRPDRGYEKLFFGSGTQLSVL.

This clonotype was counted only a few times. This chain uses TRBV3-1 with TRBJ2-5; weak D call: TRBD1 (6 bases). Germline V gene lookup returns CDR1 LGHDT and CDR2 YNNKEL (reference sequence). This CDR3 spans 14 amino acids. With 6 bases removed from V and 0 bases from J, the gap between germline ends came to 11 bases. The CDR3 sequence: CASRRQAYQETQYF. The CDR3 region has the DNA TGTGCCAGCAGACGACAGGCCTACCAAGAGACCCAGTACTTC.

This clonotype was seen a few times. The V gene is TRBV5-1, the J gene TRBJ2-7; D is possibly TRBD1 or TRBD2 (6 bases each). The germline gives CDR1 SGHRS, CDR2 YFSETQ. The CDR3 consists of 14 residues. V was trimmed by 1 base and J by 0 bases, leaving 8 bases between them. CDR3 in amino acids: CASSLRGDSYEQYF. CDR3 DNA: TGCGCCAGCAGCTTGAGGGGGGACTCCTACGAGCAGTACTTC.

This sequence joins TRBV20-1 and TRBJ2-3; maybe TRBD2 (6 bases). Germline V CDR1 and CDR2: DFQATT, SNEGSKA (reference sequence). The CDR3 runs 16 residues. The V end lost 1 base, the J end lost 0 bases, and 14 bases lay between the germline ends. This CDR3 reads CSARALSSESTDTQYF. In nucleotides, the CDR3 is TGCAGTGCTAGAGCCCTATCTAGCGAGAGCACAGATACGCAGTATTTT.

The chain is built from TRBV20-1 and TRBJ1-5, with 9 bases lining up with TRBD1. Looked up from germline, CDR1 is DFQATT and CDR2 is SNEGSKA (reference sequence). The CDR3 is made up of 16 amino acids. The V segment lost 6 bases and the J segment 0 bases; nucleotides outside the gene matches: 9. The CDR3 spells CSATEDRGYSNQPQHF. CDR3 sequence (DNA): TGCAGTGCAACCGAGGACAGGGGCTATAGCAATCAGCCCCAGCATTTT.

This clonotype was seen only a few times. The V and J genes are TRBV5-1 and TRBJ1-3; D possibly corresponds to TRBD1 (6 bases). Germline CDR1 is SGHRS and CDR2 is YFSETQ. This CDR3 comprises 14 residues. V shed 1 base and J shed 8 bases, with 13 bases lying between them. The CDR3 region is CASSLNRAGDTIYF. For the CDR3, the DNA is TGCGCCAGCAGCTTGAACAGGGCGGGGGACACCATATATTTT.

The chain links TRBV7-8 to TRBJ2-7; 11 nucleotides match TRBD2. The CDR3 runs 14 residues. Germline V CDR1 and CDR2: SGHVS, FQNEAQ. V gave up 0 bases and J gave up 7 bases; unmatched junction bases: 2. The CDR3 DNA reads TGTGCCAGCAGCTTAGCGAGGACTAGCGGGGAGCAGTACTTC. Its translation is CASSLARTSGEQYF.

The V call is TRBV14, the J call TRBJ2-2; D might be TRBD2 (5 bases). Trimming cost V 6 bases and J 3 bases, with 17 bases left between them. The germline CDR1 and CDR2 sequences are SGHDN and FVKESK. The CDR3 extends over 16 amino acids. Here the CDR3 reads CASRKEGSEDTGELFF. The CDR3 region has the DNA TGTGCCAGCAGAAAGGAAGGTTCGGAGGACACCGGGGAGCTGTTTTTT.

The chain links TRBV7-2 to TRBJ2-2, with 8 bases identical to TRBD2. The germline gives CDR1 SGHTA, CDR2 FQGNSA. The CDR3 loop spans 15 amino acids. The V and J ends lost 5 bases and 1 base, in that order; junction bases with no gene match: 3. CDR3 in amino acids: CASSPSGRNTGELFF. Here the CDR3 DNA reads TGTGCCAGCAGCCCCAGCGGGAGGAACACCGGGGAGCTGTTTTTT.

This clonotype was detected only a few times. This rearrangement joins TRBV28 to TRBJ1-3; no firm D call. Deletions cut 1 base from V and 0 bases from J, with 7 bases between. Germline V gene data show CDR1 as MDHEN and CDR2 as SYDVKM. This CDR3 spans 15 amino acids. The DNA for the CDR3 is TGTGCCAGCAGTTTATACGGGTTCTCTGGAAACACCATATATTTT. It is translated as CASSLYGFSGNTIYF.